Below are 21 T cell receptor beta chains sequenced from a single sample in a study of T-cell memory formation after mild COVID-19. TCRdb re-analysed the 5' RACE reads in MiXCR, keeping a single row per CDR3 protein. The sample shows some 300,000 distinct CDR3 sequences, 20% to 25% of them seen only once. The sequenced sample was PBMCs or a T cell subset sorted from them (not recorded which). These receptors came from a man between 18 and 29 years old who had mild COVID-19 (a few samples of this study predate the infection). Cell type and time point are not known.

Only a few counts were recorded for this clonotype. V and J are TRBV5-5 and TRBJ1-2; 8 bases match TRBD1. V shed 5 bases, J shed 8 bases, and the junction held 5 bases outside the gene matches. CDR3 length equals 12 residues. CDR1 is SGHKS, CDR2 YYEKEE, per germline (reference sequence). In DNA form, the CDR3 reads TGTGCCAGCAGGTTACAGGGGGGAGGCTACACCTTC. Protein: CASRLQGGGYTF.

This clonotype was counted only a few times. J is TRBJ1-1 and V is TRBV7-9; TRBD1 matches at 8 bases. This CDR3 region has 13 residues. After removal of 5 bases from V and 8 bases from J, the junction contained 7 bases not matched to a gene. Germline-derived CDR1 and CDR2 are SEHNR and FQNEAQ (reference sequence). The CDR3 is CASSRSWDREAFF. CDR3 sequence (DNA): TGTGCCAGCAGCCGCTCTTGGGACAGGGAAGCTTTCTTT.

This clonotype has only a few counts. V usage is TRBV5-1 and J usage is TRBJ2-7; TRBD1 matches at 10 bases. The length of the CDR3 is 15 residues. Germline CDR1 SGHRS, CDR2 YFSETQ. V trimming: 4 bases; J trimming: 5 bases; junction bases outside the gene matches: 9. In DNA, the CDR3 is TGCGCCAGCAGCATACTCCGGGACAGGGGCGACGAGCAGTACTTC. Its translation: CASSILRDRGDEQYF.

The chain employs TRBV12-3 or TRBV12-4 and TRBJ1-1, with D possibly matching TRBD1 (6 bases). The germline V and J ends were trimmed by 6 bases and 1 base, with 12 bases remaining between them. CDR3 size: 14 residues. The chain's CDR3 is CASRRGGANTEAFF. The CDR3 nucleotides are TGTGCCAGCAGAAGGGGGGGGGCGAACACTGAAGCTTTCTTT.

This sequence joins TRBV27 and TRBJ2-3; D is unresolved. The CDR3 contains 14 residues. The V end lost 0 bases, the J end lost 4 bases, and 8 bases lay between the germline ends. CDR1 and CDR2 (germline): MNHEY, SMNVEV (reference sequence). CDR3 sequence reads: CASSLSKEADTQYF. The CDR3 nucleotides are TGTGCCAGCAGTTTATCGAAGGAAGCAGATACGCAGTATTTT.

This chain joins TRBV14 and TRBJ2-3; a possible D gene is TRBD1 (6 bases). V shed 5 bases and J shed 2 bases, with 11 bases lying between them. Looked up from germline, CDR1 is SGHDN and CDR2 is FVKESK. The CDR3 length is 14 residues. The CDR3 bases are TGTGCCAGCAGCGGCCGGACAGCCACAGATACGCAGTATTTT. This gives the protein CASSGRTATDTQYF.

This chain uses TRBV6-2 or TRBV6-3 with TRBJ2-5, with 8 bases matching TRBD2. This CDR3 comprises 15 residues. V trimming: 6 bases; J trimming: 1 base; junction bases outside the gene matches: 7. Germline V gives CDR1 MNHEY, CDR2 SVGEGT. DNA of the CDR3: TGTGCCAGCAGGAGGTTTAGCGGGGTCCAAGAGACCCAGTACTTC. It specifies CASRRFSGVQETQYF.

This clonotype was observed at least ten times. J is TRBJ2-2 and V is TRBV12-3 or TRBV12-4; 12 bases line up with TRBD2. The CDR3 sequence is 16 residues long. With V trimmed by 6 bases and J by 7 bases, 9 bases remained unmatched. The CDR3: CASSPRTSGVDGELFF. The CDR3 bases are TGTGCCAGCAGCCCAAGGACTAGCGGGGTCGACGGGGAGCTGTTTTTT.

The chain uses TRBV28 and TRBJ2-7; 11 bases are shared with TRBD1. This CDR3 contains 15 residues. From germline, CDR1 is MDHEN and CDR2 SYDVKM. Trimming took 1 base from V and 6 from J; bases not matched to a gene: 5. The CDR3 here is CASSLLGTGGFEQYF. Here the CDR3 DNA reads TGTGCCAGCAGTTTATTAGGGACAGGGGGTTTCGAGCAGTACTTC.

J is TRBJ2-3 and V is TRBV7-8; TRBD1 matches at 9 bases. The CDR3 runs to 16 residues. J was trimmed by 2 bases and V by 5 bases; bases with no gene match: 8. CDR1 and CDR2 (germline): SGHVS, FQNEAQ. The CDR3: CASSVGDRVNTDTQYF. As DNA, the CDR3 is TGTGCCAGCAGCGTGGGGGACAGGGTGAACACAGATACGCAGTATTTT.

This sequence joins TRBV20-1 and TRBJ2-5, with a tentative D call TRBD2 (6 bases). The CDR3 extends over 14 amino acids. V gave up 4 bases and J gave up 0 bases, with 12 bases separating them. Germline CDR1 is DFQATT and CDR2 is SNEGSKA (reference sequence). CDR3 nucleotides: TGCAGTGCTAATAGCGGTTGGTACCAAGAGACCCAGTACTTC. Translation gives CSANSGWYQETQYF.

The J gene is TRBJ2-7, the V gene TRBV9, with 8 bases identical to TRBD1. Germline V gene data show CDR1 as SGDLS and CDR2 as YYNGEE. This CDR3 contains 13 residues. J lost 5 bases, V lost 4 bases, and 5 bases had no gene match. The CDR3 nucleotides read TGTGCCAGCAGCCCTAACAGGGGGAACGAGCAGTACTTC. The encoded protein is CASSPNRGNEQYF.

The rearrangement links TRBV15 to TRBJ2-1; a possible D gene is TRBD2 (6 bases). Germline CDR1 and CDR2: LNHNV and YYDKDF (reference sequence). The V end was cut by 5 bases, the J end by 5 bases, with 13 bases between. The CDR3 is 14 residues long. The CDR3 region is CATSWRVGDNEQFF. CDR3 sequence (DNA): TGTGCCACCAGCTGGAGGGTCGGAGACAATGAGCAGTTCTTC. Filled out from reference TRBV15 and TRBJ2-1, the complete variable domain reads DAMVIQNPRYQVTQFGKPVTLSCSQTLNHNVMYWYQQKSSQAPKLLFHYYDKDFNNEADTPDNFQSRRPNTSFCFLDIRSPGLGDTAMYLCATSWRVGDNEQFFGPGTRLTVL.

This clonotype was seen a handful of times. This chain connects TRBV27 to TRBJ2-7; the D call may be TRBD1 or TRBD2 (5 bases each). This CDR3 has 15 residues. Germline CDR1 MNHEY, CDR2 SMNVEV (reference sequence). V was shortened by 5 bases and J by 2 bases, with 16 bases between the two germline ends. CDR3 nucleotides: TGTGCCAGCAGTACGAGGTGGGGGAGTGCCTACGAGCAGTACTTC. It translates to CASSTRWGSAYEQYF.

The chain recombines TRBV7-2 with TRBJ1-2; the D gene is possibly TRBD1 (5 bases). Germline CDR1 SGHTA, CDR2 FQGNSA. This CDR3 region has 14 residues. The V and J ends lost 6 bases and 8 bases respectively, with 19 bases between them. The CDR3 coding sequence is TGTGCCAGCAGGTTCGACGGGGCCTCCCTGGGCTACACCTTC. It is translated as CASRFDGASLGYTF.

The chain is built from TRBV29-1 and TRBJ1-1; the match to TRBD1 covers 7 bases. The CDR3 runs to 12 residues. The trim removed 0 bases at V and 10 bases at J, leaving 5 bases unmatched. CDR1 SQVTM and CDR2 ANQGSEA come from the germline V gene. CDR3 nucleotide sequence: TGCAGCGTTGAAGATGACAGGGCAAGAGCTTTCTTT. Translation gives CSVEDDRARAFF.

The gene calls are TRBV4-1 and TRBJ2-2; TRBD2 is a possible D gene (6 bases). This CDR3 region has 14 residues. V lost 8 bases, J lost 5 bases, and 15 bases lay in between. CDR1 is MGHRA, CDR2 YSYEKL, per germline. The CDR3 reads CASRRARGTGELFF. The CDR3 nucleotides are TGCGCCAGCCGCAGGGCGCGGGGAACCGGGGAGCTGTTTTTT.

J is TRBJ2-1 and V is TRBV11-2; 9 nucleotides align to TRBD1. CDR3 size: 16 residues. CDR1 is SGHAT and CDR2 is FQNNGV in the germline V gene. V was pared by 5 bases and J by 4 bases, with 9 bases of the junction left unmatched. The CDR3 loop is CASSRTGTGTYNEQFF. The CDR3, as DNA: TGTGCCAGCAGCAGAACCGGGACAGGGACGTACAATGAGCAGTTCTTC.

The V call is TRBV20-1, the J call TRBJ2-3; maybe TRBD2 (6 bases). Trimming took 2 bases from V and 3 from J, leaving 12 bases between them. CDR3 size: 14 residues. Looked up from germline, CDR1 is DFQATT and CDR2 is SNEGSKA (reference sequence). The CDR3 protein is CSARRSAGTDTQYF. CDR3 DNA sequence: TGCAGTGCTAGAAGGTCGGCGGGGACAGATACGCAGTATTTT.

The genes are TRBV7-9 and TRBJ2-7; D is possibly TRBD1 or TRBD2 (5 bases each). Trimming took off 4 bases at V and 0 bases at J, with 10 bases between the two ends. Germline V CDR1 and CDR2: SEHNR, FQNEAQ (reference sequence). The CDR3 has 14 amino acids. The CDR3 region has the DNA TGTGCCAGCAGCTCCGGGGCCGACTCCTACGAGCAGTACGTC. This encodes CASSSGADSYEQYV.

This clonotype was observed a single time. V is TRBV2 and J is TRBJ2-2; TRBD1 might be the D (5 bases). Germline CDR1 and CDR2: SNHLY and FYNNEI. Trimming stripped 8 bases from V and 0 bases from J, with 13 bases between. CDR3 size: 15 residues. CDR3 coding DNA: TGTGCCAGCCACCCGCCAGGGACGAACACCGGGGAGCTGTTTTTT. Its protein is CASHPPGTNTGELFF.